This T cell receptor beta chain stems from a study of control samples from healthy donors and cancer patients. This table comes from immunoSEQ multiplex PCR, and its TCRdb copy is limited to in-frame clones, with some not included. This table has about 160,000 clones, around 90% appearing once. V lost 0 bases and J lost 1, with 12 bases in between. This CDR3 region has 15 residues. Germline loops: CDR1 GTSNPN, CDR2 SVGIG (reference sequence). The chain employs TRBV30 and TRBJ2-5; weak D call: TRBD1 (7 bases). The sample was blood. The TCR was taken from a man aged 30-40 years in good health. The CDR3 here is CAWSVGGTVQETQYF. CDR3 coding DNA: TGTGCCTGGAGTGTAGGAGGGACAGTCCAAGAGACCCAGTACTTC. The full variable domain, its missing parts supplied by reference TRBV30 and TRBJ2-5, is SQTIHQWPATLVQPVGSPLSLECTVEGTSNPNLYWYRQAAGRGLQLLFYSVGIGQISSEVPQNLSASRPQDRQFILSSKKLLLSDSGFYLCAWSVGGTVQETQYFGPGTRLLVL.